This TCR beta chain was captured by sequencing in a study of cytomegalovirus exposure and HLA in healthy donors. Whole-study findings and limits: An analysis that was carried out later associated 15,000 to 20,000 TCR beta sequences with HLA alleles at 0.05 false discovery rate. Later on, an analysis showed TCR association rates differing by HLA locus, with DRB1 the most and HLA-C the fewest. Indistinguishability led to the exclusion of some V segments, TRBV6-2 and TRBV6-3 included. Common viral pathogens seemed to be connected with several of the most significant clusters, according to a later analysis.

Germline V lookup: CDR1 MRHNA, CDR2 SNTAGT. The CDR3 has 13 amino acids. With 6 bases clipped from V and 6 bases from J, the junction kept 2 bases outside the gene matches. The PCR contained 60 Vbeta and 13 Jbeta primers. Sequenced by immunoSEQ multiplex PCR; TCRdb stores in-frame clones only, minus some. The sample has about 200,000 clones, and its top ten clones hold 6.5%. As regards this clone: Its antigen remains unidentified.

The J gene is TRBJ1-6, the V gene TRBV6-4; 7 nucleotides agree with TRBD1. Sequencing was performed on PBMCs. This clonotype was obtained from a man aged 30-40 years in good health and CMV-seronegative. CDR3 bases: TGTGCCAGCAGCGGGACAGTTAATTCACCCCTCCACTTT. Protein sequence: CASSGTVNSPLHF.